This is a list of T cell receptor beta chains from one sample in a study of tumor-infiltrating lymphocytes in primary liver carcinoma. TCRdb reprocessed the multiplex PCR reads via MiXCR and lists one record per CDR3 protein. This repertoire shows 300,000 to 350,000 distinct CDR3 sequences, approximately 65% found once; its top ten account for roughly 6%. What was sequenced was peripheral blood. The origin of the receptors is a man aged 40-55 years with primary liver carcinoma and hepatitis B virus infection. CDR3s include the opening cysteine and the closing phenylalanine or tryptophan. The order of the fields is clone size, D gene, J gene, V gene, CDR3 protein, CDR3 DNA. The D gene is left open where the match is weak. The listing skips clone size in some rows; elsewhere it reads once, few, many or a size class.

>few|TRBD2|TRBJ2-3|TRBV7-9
CAARLAGVPDTQYF
TGTGCCGCTCGCCTTGCGGGAGTCCCAGATACGCAGTATTTT
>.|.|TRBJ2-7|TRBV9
CASSTGPSSYEQYF
TGTGCCAGCAGCACAGGACCTAGCTCCTACGAGCAGTACTTC
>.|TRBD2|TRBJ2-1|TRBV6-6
CASSSSWGTGGPSEQFF
TGTGCCAGCAGTTCCTCTTGGGGAACGGGAGGGCCTAGTGAGCAGTTCTTC
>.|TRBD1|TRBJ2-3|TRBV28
CASNPRGGQGTDTQYF
TGTGCCAGCAATCCCAGGGGGGGACAGGGTACAGATACGCAGTATTTT
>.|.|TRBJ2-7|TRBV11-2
CASSLGADTGYEQYF
TGTGCCAGCAGCTTAGGCGCGGACACAGGCTACGAGCAGTACTTC
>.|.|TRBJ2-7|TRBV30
CAWSALRWQGGYEQYF
TGTGCCTGGAGTGCCCTCAGGTGGCAGGGGGGCTACGAGCAGTACTTC
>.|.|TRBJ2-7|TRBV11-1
CANSLDSCTGEQYF
TGTGCCAACAGCTTGGACAGTTGTACTGGAGAGCAGTACTTC
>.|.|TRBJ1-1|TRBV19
CASSIESFQAAFF
TGTGCCAGTAGTATTGAGAGCTTCCAGGCGGCTTTCTTT
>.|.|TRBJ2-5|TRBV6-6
CASSLTERAMETQYF
TGTGCCAGCAGTTTGACGGAGAGGGCAATGGAGACCCAGTACTTC
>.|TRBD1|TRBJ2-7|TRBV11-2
CANSQGTGRTYEQYF
TGTGCCAATAGTCAAGGGACAGGGAGAACCTACGAGCAGTACTTC
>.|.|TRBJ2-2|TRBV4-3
CASSQNPARVNGELFF
TGCGCCAGCAGCCAAAATCCAGCGCGAGTGAACGGGGAGCTGTTTTTT
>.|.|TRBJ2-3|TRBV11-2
CVSSSSGDGDTQYF
TGTGTCAGCAGCTCATCTGGAGATGGAGATACGCAGTATTTT
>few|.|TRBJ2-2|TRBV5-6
CASSRGYGIDGGELFF
TGTGCCAGCAGCCGCGGGTACGGGATCGACGGCGGGGAGCTGTTTTTT
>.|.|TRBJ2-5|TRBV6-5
CASSYSHLEAQYF
TGTGCCAGCAGTTACTCTCATCTCGAGGCCCAGTACTTC
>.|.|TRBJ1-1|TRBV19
CATDWGLMNTEAFF
TGTGCCACCGATTGGGGACTTATGAACACTGAAGCTTTCTTT
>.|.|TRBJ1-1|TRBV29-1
CSVVPDLNTEAFF
TGCAGCGTTGTGCCGGACCTGAACACCGAAGCTTTCTTT
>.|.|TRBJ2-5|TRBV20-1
CSARDSPVETQYF
TGCAGTGCTAGAGACAGCCCGGTAGAGACCCAGTACTTC
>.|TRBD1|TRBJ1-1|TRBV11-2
CARSLEYRGLTEAFF
TGTGCCAGGAGCTTAGAATACAGGGGGCTCACTGAAGCTTTCTTT
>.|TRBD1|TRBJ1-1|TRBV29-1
CSAGQGASTEVFF
TGCAGCGCCGGACAGGGAGCCAGCACTGAAGTTTTCTTT
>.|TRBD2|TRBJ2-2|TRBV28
CASSVTSVAGELFF
TGTGCCAGCAGTGTGACTAGCGTGGCCGGGGAGCTGTTTTTT
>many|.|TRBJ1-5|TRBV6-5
CASRRDINQPQHF
TGTGCCAGCAGACGGGACATCAATCAGCCCCAGCATTTT
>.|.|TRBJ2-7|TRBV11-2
CASSSRGSGGKTSYEQYF
TGTGCCAGCAGCTCCAGGGGGAGTGGGGGGAAAACCTCCTACGAGCAGTACTTC
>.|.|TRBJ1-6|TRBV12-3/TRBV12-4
CASTWGAANSPLHF
TGTGCCAGCACCTGGGGGGCAGCCAATTCACCCCTCCACTTT
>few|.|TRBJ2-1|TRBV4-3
CASSQNSRSYNEQFF
TGCGCCAGCAGCCAAAATTCGAGATCCTACAATGAGCAGTTCTTC
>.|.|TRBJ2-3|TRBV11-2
CVSSLTGLSTQYF
TGTGTCAGCAGCTTAACCGGCTTGAGTACGCAGTATTTT
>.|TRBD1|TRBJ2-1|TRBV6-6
CASSYPTGAQQRTFSYNEQFF
TGTGCCAGCAGTTACCCGACAGGGGCCCAACAGAGAACGTTTTCCTACAATGAGCAGTTCTTC
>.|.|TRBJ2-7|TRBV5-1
CASSHGTFNERYF
TGCGCCAGCAGTCACGGGACTTTTAACGAGCGGTACTTC
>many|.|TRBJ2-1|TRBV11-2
CASSLGTTYNEQFF
TGTGCCAGCAGCTTAGGGACAACCTACAATGAGCAGTTCTTC
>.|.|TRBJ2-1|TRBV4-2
CASGQGRGGNEQFF
TGTGCCAGCGGCCAGGGGAGGGGGGGCAATGAGCAGTTCTTC
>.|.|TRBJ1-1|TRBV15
CATSRDRWEEAFF
TGTGCCACCAGCAGAGATAGGTGGGAGGAAGCTTTCTTT
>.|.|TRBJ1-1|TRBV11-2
CASSLDGVSAETFF
TGTGCCAGCAGCTTAGATGGGGTTTCCGCTGAAACTTTCTTT
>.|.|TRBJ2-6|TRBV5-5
CASSGDLGANDLTF
TGTGCCAGCAGCGGAGACTTGGGGGCCAACGACCTGACTTTC